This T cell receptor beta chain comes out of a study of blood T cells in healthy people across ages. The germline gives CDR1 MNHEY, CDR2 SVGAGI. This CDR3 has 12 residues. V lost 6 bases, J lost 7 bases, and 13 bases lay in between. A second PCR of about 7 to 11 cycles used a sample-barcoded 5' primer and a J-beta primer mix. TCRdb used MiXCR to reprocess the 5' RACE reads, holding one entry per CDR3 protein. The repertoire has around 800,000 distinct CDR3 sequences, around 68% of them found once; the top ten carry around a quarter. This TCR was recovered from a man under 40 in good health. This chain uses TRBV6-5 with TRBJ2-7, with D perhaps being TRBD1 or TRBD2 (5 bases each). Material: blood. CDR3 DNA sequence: TGTGCCAGCAGCCCCGGGACGTGGGAGCAGTACTTC. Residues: CASSPGTWEQYF.